The source of this TCR beta chain is a study of OX40 agonist ivuxolimab in advanced cancers. Whole-study findings and limits: Circulating CD4+ and CD8+ T cells showed clonal expansion by week 6 at 0.1 to 3.0 mg/kg. Also present in some nonresponders was a low level of normalized T-cell clonal expansion.

The assay was immunoSEQ multiplex PCR, and TCRdb's table has in-frame clones only and misses some. Seen here are approximately 12,000 clones, roughly 90% observed once, and the top ten hold around 75%. Germline CDR1 reads SGHDN; CDR2 reads FVKESK. Unmatched junction bases numbered 22, after V lost 0 bases and J lost 0 bases. The CDR3 is made up of 22 amino acids. About this clone: Its target is not known.

This sequence was found in an adult with an advanced solid tumor such as melanoma, head and neck, liver or kidney cancer. This chain connects TRBV14 to TRBJ2-5; TRBD2 agrees at 7 bases. Sample: CD4+ or CD8+ T cells sorted from blood, taken in a trial of the OX40 agonist ivuxolimab. The chain's CDR3 is CASSQDPREDTRAPAYQETQYF. CDR3 coding DNA: TGTGCCAGCAGCCAAGATCCACGGGAGGACACCCGTGCTCCGGCGTACCAAGAGACCCAGTACTTC. Using reference TRBV14 and TRBJ2-5 for the parts outside the CDR3, the full variable domain is EAGVTQFPSHSVIEKGQTVTLRCDPISGHDNLYWYRRVMGKEIKFLLHFVKESKQDESGMPNNRFLAERTGGTYSTLKVQPAELEDSGVYFCASSQDPREDTRAPAYQETQYFGPGTRLLVL.